Reported below is one T cell receptor (beta chain). Its specificity is not known. This specimen comes from a study of cytomegalovirus exposure and HLA in healthy donors. In the PCR, 60 Vbeta and 13 Jbeta primers were used. Sequencing used immunoSEQ multiplex PCR; TCRdb keeps in-frame clones, though not all of them. The sample has approximately 110,000 clones, about three quarters seen once. Study-level findings and limits: Testing in vitro showed a few CMV-associated chains specific for CMV antigens. Most TCR sequences were seen very rarely across donors, but some public TCRs occurred in many.

The CDR3 runs to 17 residues. Germline trimming cut 1 base from V and 3 bases from J; bases unmatched to any gene: 8. CDR1 is SGHNT, CDR2 YYREEE, per germline (reference sequence). The TCR sequence derives from a man aged 45-65 years in good health and CMV-seronegative. The sequencing sample was made of PBMCs. The chain employs TRBV5-4 and TRBJ2-3; the match to TRBD1 covers 10 bases. The CDR3 region has the DNA TGTGCCAGCAGCTTGTTCTCCGGACAGGGGGGTACAGATACGCAGTATTTT. Residues: CASSLFSGQGGTDTQYF.